This T cell receptor beta chain was profiled in a study of T-cell memory formation after mild COVID-19. The study, taken as a whole, reports: Second-wave clones that peaked on day 37 lacked confirmed SARS-CoV-2 specificity. Cross-reactive memory seemingly joined, as some responding clones were found in pre-infection memory.

V was clipped by 2 bases and J by 4 bases, with 17 bases between them. The CDR3 has 16 residues. The germline V gene encodes CDR1 ENHRY and CDR2 SYGVKD. TCRdb passed the 5' RACE reads through MiXCR, listing each CDR3 protein once. This table holds 350,000 to 450,000 distinct CDR3 sequences, 20% to 25% found once. This clonotype was seen only a few times. Its cognate antigen is unknown. The TCR sequence derives from an adult woman who had mild COVID-19 (a few samples of this study predate the infection). Cell type and time point are not known. The genes are TRBV10-3 and TRBJ1-1; TRBD1 might be the D (6 bases). The sequenced material came from PBMCs or a T cell subset sorted from them (not recorded which). CDR3 nucleotides: TGTGCCATCAGTGAGGCACTAACAGGGCTTGTCACTGAAGCTTTCTTT. This gives the protein CAISEALTGLVTEAFF.